This T cell receptor beta chain originates from a study of T cells in Graves' hyperthyroidism and ophthalmopathy. The study, taken as a whole, reports: Onset of ophthalmopathy came a median around 6.2 months after the model predicted it.

The junction had 8 bases not matched to a gene; V was cut back by 5 bases and J by 3 bases. Germline-derived CDR1 and CDR2 are DFQATT and SNEGSKA (reference sequence). This CDR3 comprises 14 residues. This clonotype was observed at least ten times. The antigen is undetermined. Researchers took RNA transcripts and amplified the TCR beta CDR3 regions from them. HTBI primers were employed in a first-round RT-PCR of the TCR CDR3. Via MiXCR, TCRdb re-called the multiplex PCR reads, giving one row per CDR3 protein. The sample includes over 450,000 distinct CDR3 sequences, over 15% of them seen just once. Each diagnosis was grounded in clinical symptoms, serum thyroxine and TRAb, thyroid ultrasound, and orbital computed tomography. Source material for PBMCs was more than 7.5 ml fresh peripheral blood.

This chain uses TRBV20-1 with TRBJ2-7; 9 bases fit TRBD1. The sequence was obtained from a woman younger than 35 with Graves' ophthalmopathy. Input material: blood. The CDR3 spells CSAFRDRENYEQYF. CDR3 coding DNA: TGCAGTGCTTTCCGGGACAGGGAAAACTACGAGCAGTACTTC.